This T cell receptor beta chain is drawn from a study of T cell responses to AZD1222 COVID-19 vaccine. CDR3 length equals 16 residues. Germline CDR1 and CDR2: SGHNT and YENEEA. V was trimmed by 5 bases and J by 0 bases, leaving 11 bases between them. The data were produced by immunoSEQ multiplex PCR, yet TCRdb's version contains in-frame clones alone and is incomplete. The data show around 99,000 clones, with approximately 94% seen just once and over 9.5% held by the top ten. This clone turned up a few times. The material was peripheral blood, obtained on day 0 of AZD1222 vaccination. This receptor was taken from an adult in good health. The gene calls are TRBV11-3 and TRBJ2-6; D may correspond to TRBD1 or TRBD2 (5 bases each). In DNA form, the CDR3 reads TGTGCCAGCAGCGAGGGACCGAGCTCTGGGGCCAACGTCCTGACTTTC. This codes for CASSEGPSSGANVLTF.